The 15 T cell receptor beta chains reported below all come from one sample, sequenced in a study of cytomegalovirus exposure and HLA in healthy donors (TCRdb year 2017). The receptor library was made with the immunoSEQ multiplex PCR assay. For the multiplex PCR, a mixture combining 60 forward primers for TCR Vbeta segments and 13 reverse primers for TCR Jbeta segments was used. The table comes from immuneACCESS by way of TCRdb, which keeps in-frame sequences with V and J called. Part of the clones is missing from these tables; in studies checked, under half for an unresolved V gene and the rest for unknown reasons. Here the sample has about 230,000 clones; about 89% occur a single time. The biggest ten clones account for around 1% of the sample. Sequenced sample: PBMCs. Source of these receptors: a woman in her late teens or twenties in good health and CMV-seronegative.

The chain is built from TRBV7-9 and TRBJ2-7; D not resolved. The V gene's germline CDR1 is SEHNR and CDR2 FQNEAQ (reference sequence). The CDR3 sequence is 14 residues long. V was clipped by 4 bases and J by 0 bases, with 10 bases between them. In DNA, the CDR3 is TGTGCCAGCAGCTCAGACTCTAGCTCCTACGAGCAGTACTTC. Encoded protein: CASSSDSSSYEQYF. The full variable domain, completed using reference TRBV7-9 and TRBJ2-7, is DTGVSQNPRHKITKRGQNVTFRCDPISEHNRLYWYRQTLGQGPEFLTYFQNEAQLEKSRLLSDRFSAERPKGSFSTLEIQRTEQGDSAMYLCASSSDSSSYEQYFGPGTRLTVT.

The chain recombines TRBV25-1 with TRBJ2-5; possibly TRBD1 for D (6 bases). CDR1 is MGHDK and CDR2 is SYGVNS in the germline V gene. V was cut by 7 bases and J by 2 bases, with 8 bases left in between. The CDR3 extends over 12 amino acids. CDR3 coding DNA: TGTGCCAGCACTAGGGGGCAAGAGACCCAGTACTTC. Protein product: CASTRGQETQYF.

The rearrangement uses TRBV2 and TRBJ2-5, with 13 bases fitting TRBD2. V lost 6 bases to trimming and J lost 0 bases; unmatched junction nucleotides: 16. CDR1 is SNHLY and CDR2 is FYNNEI in the germline V gene. This CDR3 region has 20 residues. CDR3 bases: TGTGCCAGCAGGCCCTCACTAACTAGCGGGGGGGCCTTTAACCAAGAGACCCAGTACTTC. Amino acids: CASRPSLTSGGAFNQETQYF.

This chain connects TRBV25-1 to TRBJ1-3; D gene ambiguous. CDR1 is MGHDK and CDR2 is SYGVNS in the germline V gene. V lost 2 bases and J lost 0, with 8 bases in between. The CDR3 runs to 15 residues. The CDR3 DNA follows: TGTGCCAGCAGTGAAAGCGGGAGCTCTGGAAACACCATATATTTT. Its protein product is CASSESGSSGNTIYF.

This clone turned up a few times. The CDR3 DNA is TGTGCCAGCAGTTACAGCGGGGGCCGACAAGAGACCCAGTACTTC. It encodes CASSYSGGRQETQYF. The chain has TRBV6-6 and TRBJ2-5; 8 bases are shared with TRBD2. The CDR3 runs to 15 residues. V was clipped by 2 bases and J by 2 bases; unmatched bases: 4. Germline V gene lookup returns CDR1 MNHNY and CDR2 SVGAGI (reference sequence).

CDR3 DNA sequence: TGTGCCTGGAGTGTACAGGGGCGGGGTGGCTACACCTTC. This codes for CAWSVQGRGGYTF. V usage is TRBV30 and J usage is TRBJ1-2; 7 nucleotides agree with TRBD1. J gave up 7 bases and V 0 bases, and 5 bases lay outside the gene matches. CDR3 size: 13 residues. Germline CDR1 and CDR2: GTSNPN and SVGIG (reference sequence).

This chain connects TRBV4-2 to TRBJ2-7; 9 positions agree with TRBD2. The CDR3 spans 16 residues. V gave up 2 bases and J gave up 3 bases; unmatched junction bases: 8. Germline loops: CDR1 LGHNA, CDR2 YNFKEQ. As DNA, the CDR3 is TGTGCCAGCAGCCAATCCAGCGGGGGGACTTTCTACGAGCAGTACTTC. Translated: CASSQSSGGTFYEQYF.

V and J are TRBV10-3 and TRBJ2-2; D uncertain. The CDR3 covers 14 residues. CDR1 is ENHRY and CDR2 is SYGVKD in the germline V gene. Deletions cut 6 bases from V and 6 bases from J, with 14 bases between. CDR3 residues: CAIRVADLAGELFF. CDR3 coding DNA: TGTGCCATCAGGGTCGCGGATTTGGCCGGGGAGCTGTTTTTT.

The chain has TRBV5-1 and TRBJ2-1; tentative D call: TRBD2 (6 bases). Germline values: CDR1 SGHRS, CDR2 YFSETQ. Trimming cost V 3 bases and J 4 bases, with 14 bases left between them. The CDR3 length is 15 residues. The DNA for the CDR3 is TGCGCCAGCAGCTCGGGACTTATGGGTTACAATGAGCAGTTCTTC. It specifies CASSSGLMGYNEQFF.

The V and J genes are TRBV7-9 and TRBJ1-3; D gene ambiguous. The V gene's germline CDR1 is SEHNR and CDR2 FQNEAQ (reference sequence). The CDR3 spans 16 residues. V was pared by 8 bases and J by 0 bases, with 17 bases between. CDR3 bases: TGTGCCAGCGGCAACGGTCTACAGTTCTCTGGAAACACCATATATTTT. This gives the protein CASGNGLQFSGNTIYF.

This chain connects TRBV19 to TRBJ2-3, with 10 bases aligning to TRBD1. The germline gives CDR1 LNHDA, CDR2 SQIVND (reference sequence). V lost 8 bases and J lost 7; bases outside the gene matches: 6. CDR3 length: 13 residues. CDR3 DNA sequence: TGTGCCAGTGAAGACAGGGGGCTGTATACGCAGTATTTT. Amino acid sequence: CASEDRGLYTQYF.

V is TRBV14 and J is TRBJ1-5, with D hard to call. V lost 0 bases and J lost 13, with 10 bases in between. The V gene's germline CDR1 is SGHDN and CDR2 FVKESK. CDR3 length: 12 amino acids. The CDR3 bases are TGTGCCAGCAGCCAAGAGCACATCTCTCAGCATTTT. Protein product: CASSQEHISQHF.

This clone was observed once. The V call is TRBV9, the J call TRBJ2-7; a weak D match, TRBD2 (5 bases). The CDR3 length is 14 residues. CDR1 is SGDLS, CDR2 YYNGEE, per germline. V dropped 1 base and J dropped 6 bases, with 14 bases sitting between them. The chain's CDR3 is CASSVSTAVGEQYF. CDR3 DNA sequence: TGTGCCAGCAGCGTATCCACAGCGGTTGGCGAGCAGTACTTC.

J is TRBJ2-1 and V is TRBV5-1; TRBD1 is a possible D gene (6 bases). Germline V lookup: CDR1 SGHRS, CDR2 YFSETQ. There are 14 residues in the CDR3. The ends were cut back, 0 bases at V and 7 bases at J, with 11 bases in the middle. The CDR3 nucleotides read TGCGCCAGCAGCTTGGGCCCAGGGGTGAATGAGCAGTTCTTC. It encodes CASSLGPGVNEQFF.

This clone was detected only a few times. The V and J genes are TRBV6-5 and TRBJ2-7, with D perhaps matching TRBD1 (5 bases). The CDR3 runs to 11 residues. The V end was cut by 2 bases, the J end by 6 bases, with 5 bases between. Germline CDR1 MNHEY, CDR2 SVGAGI. The CDR3 loop is CASSYQGEQYF. CDR3 in DNA: TGTGCCAGCAGTTACCAGGGCGAGCAGTACTTC.